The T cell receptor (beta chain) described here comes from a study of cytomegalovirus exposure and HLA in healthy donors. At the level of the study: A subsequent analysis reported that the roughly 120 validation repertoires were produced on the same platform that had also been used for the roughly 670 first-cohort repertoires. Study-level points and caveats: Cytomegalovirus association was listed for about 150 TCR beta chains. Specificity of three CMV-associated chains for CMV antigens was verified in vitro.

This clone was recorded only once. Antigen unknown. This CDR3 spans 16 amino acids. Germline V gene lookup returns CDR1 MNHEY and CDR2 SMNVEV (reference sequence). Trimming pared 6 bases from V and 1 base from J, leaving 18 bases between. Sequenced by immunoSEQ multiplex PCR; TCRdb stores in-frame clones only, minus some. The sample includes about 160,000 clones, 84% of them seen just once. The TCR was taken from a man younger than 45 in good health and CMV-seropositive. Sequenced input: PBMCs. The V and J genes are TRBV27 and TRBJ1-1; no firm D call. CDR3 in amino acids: CASSMTERAPNTEAFF. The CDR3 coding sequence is TGTGCCAGCAGCATGACCGAGCGGGCGCCGAACACTGAAGCTTTCTTT.